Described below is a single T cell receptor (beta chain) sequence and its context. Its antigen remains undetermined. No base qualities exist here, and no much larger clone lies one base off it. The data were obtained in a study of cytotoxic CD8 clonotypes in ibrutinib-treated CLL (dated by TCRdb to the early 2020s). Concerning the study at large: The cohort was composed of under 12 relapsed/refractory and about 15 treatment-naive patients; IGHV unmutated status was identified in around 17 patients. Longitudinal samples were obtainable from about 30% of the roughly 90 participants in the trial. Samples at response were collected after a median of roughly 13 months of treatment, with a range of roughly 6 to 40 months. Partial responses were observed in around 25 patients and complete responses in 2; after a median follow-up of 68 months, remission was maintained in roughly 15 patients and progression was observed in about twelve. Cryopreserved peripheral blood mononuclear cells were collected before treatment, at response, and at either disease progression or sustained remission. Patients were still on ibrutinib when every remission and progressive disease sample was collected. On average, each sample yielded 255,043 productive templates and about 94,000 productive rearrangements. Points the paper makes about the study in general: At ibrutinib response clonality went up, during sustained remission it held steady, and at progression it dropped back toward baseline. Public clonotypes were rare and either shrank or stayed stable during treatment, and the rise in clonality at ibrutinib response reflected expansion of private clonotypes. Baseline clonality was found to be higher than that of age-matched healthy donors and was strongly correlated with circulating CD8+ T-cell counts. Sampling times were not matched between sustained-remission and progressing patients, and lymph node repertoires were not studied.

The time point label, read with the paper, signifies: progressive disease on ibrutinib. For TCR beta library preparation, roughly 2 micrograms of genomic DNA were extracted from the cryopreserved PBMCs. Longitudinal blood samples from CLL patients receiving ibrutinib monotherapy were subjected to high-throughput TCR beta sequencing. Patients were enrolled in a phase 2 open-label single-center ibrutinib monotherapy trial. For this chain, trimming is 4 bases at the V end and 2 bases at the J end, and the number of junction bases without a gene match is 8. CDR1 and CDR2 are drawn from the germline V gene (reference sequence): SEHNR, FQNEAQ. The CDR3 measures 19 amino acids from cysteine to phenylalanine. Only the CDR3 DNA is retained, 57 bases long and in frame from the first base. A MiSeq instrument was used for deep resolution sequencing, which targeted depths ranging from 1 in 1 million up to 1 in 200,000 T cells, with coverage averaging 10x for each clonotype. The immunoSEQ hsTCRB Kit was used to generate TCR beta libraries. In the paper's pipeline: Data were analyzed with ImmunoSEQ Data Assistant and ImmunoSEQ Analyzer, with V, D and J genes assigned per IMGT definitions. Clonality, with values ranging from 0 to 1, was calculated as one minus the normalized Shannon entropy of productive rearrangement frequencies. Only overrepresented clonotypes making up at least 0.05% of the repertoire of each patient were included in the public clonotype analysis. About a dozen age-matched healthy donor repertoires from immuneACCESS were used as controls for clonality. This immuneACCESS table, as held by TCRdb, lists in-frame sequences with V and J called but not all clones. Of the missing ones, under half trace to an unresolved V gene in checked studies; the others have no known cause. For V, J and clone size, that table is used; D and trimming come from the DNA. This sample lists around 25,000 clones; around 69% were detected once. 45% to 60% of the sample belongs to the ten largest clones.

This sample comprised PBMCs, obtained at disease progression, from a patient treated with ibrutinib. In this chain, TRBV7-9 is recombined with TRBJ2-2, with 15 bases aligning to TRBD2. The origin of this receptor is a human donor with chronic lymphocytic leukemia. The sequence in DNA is TGTGCCAGCAGCTCTCTCCCGGGACTAGCGGGGGGAAACACCGGGGAGCTGTTTTTT. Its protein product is CASSSLPGLAGGNTGELFF.